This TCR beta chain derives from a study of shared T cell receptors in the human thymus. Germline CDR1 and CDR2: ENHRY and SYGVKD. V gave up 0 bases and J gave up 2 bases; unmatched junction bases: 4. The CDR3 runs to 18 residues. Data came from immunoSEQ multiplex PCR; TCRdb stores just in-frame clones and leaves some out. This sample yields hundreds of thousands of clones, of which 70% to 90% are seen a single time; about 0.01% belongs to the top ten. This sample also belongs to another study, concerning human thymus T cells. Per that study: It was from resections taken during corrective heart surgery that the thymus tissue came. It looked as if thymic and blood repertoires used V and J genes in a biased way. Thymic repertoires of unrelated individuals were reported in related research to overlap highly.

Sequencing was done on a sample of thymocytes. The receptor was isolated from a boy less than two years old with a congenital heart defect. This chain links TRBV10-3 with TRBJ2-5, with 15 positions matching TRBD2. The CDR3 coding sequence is TGTGCCATCAGTGAGTCAGGGACTAGCGGGAGGAAACAAGAGACCCAGTACTTC. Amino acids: CAISESGTSGRKQETQYF.